The source of this T cell receptor (beta chain) is a study of beta chain features in type 1 diabetes. Study-level information: Patients looked much like healthy donors when it came to age, gender and cell yields.

Investigators reverse transcribed all isolated RNA, so they sequenced expressed TCRB transcripts. The repertoire was sequenced with immunoSEQ multiplex PCR; TCRdb's copy has only in-frame clones and lacks some. The sample contains some 370,000 clones, roughly 9.8% of which appear only once. Germline V lookup: CDR1 MGHRA, CDR2 YSYEKL. Trimming cost V 0 bases and J 5 bases, with 13 bases left between them. CDR3 size: 15 residues. General study results and limits: High-TCR-expressing cells could be over-represented by cDNA sequencing. There was a moderate but significant shortening of TCRB CDR3s in all four CD4+ subsets of Type 1 diabetes patients.

As for this clone: Its antigen remains unknown.

Sample: central memory CD4+ T cells from blood. This chain links TRBV4-1 with TRBJ1-1; the D is unclear. The sequence derives from a man aged 25-45 years with type 1 diabetes. For the CDR3, the DNA is TGCGCCAGCAGCCAAGACGGCCCCGGGGAAACTGAAGCTTTCTTT. Translated: CASSQDGPGETEAFF.